One and the same sample provided the 6 T cell receptor beta chains below, sequenced in a study of T cell responses to AZD1222 COVID-19 vaccine. Data came from immunoSEQ multiplex PCR; TCRdb stores just in-frame clones and leaves some out. The sample lists 100,000 or so clones, about nine tenths occurring once. The sample in question was peripheral blood, obtained on day 0 of AZD1222 vaccination. The receptors stem from an adult in good health.

The chain carries TRBV5-4 and TRBJ1-3, with D possibly TRBD1 on 6 matching bases. V lost 0 bases, J lost 4 bases, and 11 bases lay in between. The germline V gene encodes CDR1 SGHNT and CDR2 YYREEE (reference sequence). The CDR3 runs to 15 residues. The CDR3 region has the DNA TGTGCCAGCAGCTTGGGGGGGCAAAGCGGAAACACCATATATTTT. Amino acids: CASSLGGQSGNTIYF.

The chain recombines TRBV19 with TRBJ1-1; tentative D call: TRBD1 (6 bases). CDR1 and CDR2 from the germline V gene are LNHDA and SQIVND (reference sequence). This CDR3 is built from 15 residues. V dropped 7 bases and J dropped 0 bases, with 15 bases sitting between them. The CDR3 nucleotides are TGTGCCAGTATAAACAGGGCCGTTATGAACACTGAAGCTTTCTTT. It is translated as CASINRAVMNTEAFF.

This chain joins TRBV11-3 and TRBJ2-7; D unresolved. With 0 bases removed from V and 1 base from J, the gap between germline ends came to 10 bases. This CDR3 region has 15 residues. Germline V gene lookup returns CDR1 SGHNT and CDR2 YENEEA. CDR3 nucleotide sequence: TGTGCCAGCAGCTTAGAGGCCACTCCTTCCTACGAGCAGTACTTC. This gives the protein CASSLEATPSYEQYF.

This chain links TRBV27 with TRBJ2-4; the match to TRBD1 covers 8 bases. The CDR3 has 16 residues. Trimming at V came to 5 bases and at J to 8 bases, leaving 14 bases not matched to a gene. Germline CDR1 MNHEY, CDR2 SMNVEV (reference sequence). The CDR3 DNA reads TGTGCCAGCAGTCAGGACAGGGTCGGCGGTCTGGACATTCAGTACTTC. Its protein is CASSQDRVGGLDIQYF.

The chain links TRBV5-1 to TRBJ1-1; no firm D call. The CDR3 consists of 15 residues. V was trimmed by 0 bases and J by 4 bases, leaving 13 bases between them. CDR1 is SGHRS and CDR2 is YFSETQ in the germline V gene. The CDR3 bases are TGCGCCAGCAGCTTGGCCGGGGTGCTCACCACTGAAGCTTTCTTT. Translating it yields CASSLAGVLTTEAFF.

The J gene is TRBJ1-6, the V gene TRBV5-6; the match to TRBD1 covers 8 bases. This CDR3 has 15 amino acids. Looked up from germline, CDR1 is SGHDT and CDR2 is YYEEEE. With V trimmed by 2 bases and J by 9 bases, 7 bases remained unmatched. CDR3 in DNA: TGTGCCAGCAGCTTACCGGGACAGGTCCCTTCACCCCTCCACTTT. Translating it yields CASSLPGQVPSPLHF. The full variable domain, in which reference TRBV5-6 and TRBJ1-6 provide the parts outside the CDR3, is DAGVTQSPTHLIKTRGQQVTLRCSPKSGHDTVSWYQQALGQGPQFIFQYYEEEERQRGNFPDRFSGHQFPNYSSELNVNALLLGDSALYLCASSLPGQVPSPLHFGNGTRLTVT.